The 9 T cell receptor beta chains below were found in one sample sequenced in a study of blood T cell repertoires in COVID-19. Method: immunoSEQ multiplex PCR; TCRdb's copy keeps in-frame clones and lacks some. The sample shows 200,000 to 250,000 clones, about four fifths of them seen only once. The material sequenced was peripheral blood. Every receptor here comes from a woman in her late teens or twenties with acute or convalescent COVID-19.

V gene TRBV29-1 combines with J gene TRBJ2-1; 11 nucleotides line up with TRBD2. The V and J ends lost 4 bases and 6 bases, in that order; junction bases with no gene match: 11. Germline CDR1 is SQVTM and CDR2 is ANQGSEA. The CDR3 is 16 amino acids. CDR3 nucleotide sequence: TGCAGCGTTGCAGTACTTAGCGGGAGGGTTGGCAATGAGCAGTTCTTC. This translates into CSVAVLSGRVGNEQFF.

This clone appeared once. The chain recombines TRBV9 with TRBJ1-3; no reliable D call. There are 16 residues in the CDR3. Germline V lookup: CDR1 SGDLS, CDR2 YYNGEE. With 0 bases removed from V and 1 base from J, the gap between germline ends came to 11 bases. CDR3 amino acids: CASSVGAGVSGNTIYF. The CDR3 DNA follows: TGTGCCAGCAGCGTAGGGGCCGGGGTTTCTGGAAACACCATATATTTT.

The rearrangement uses TRBV6-5 and TRBJ1-5; D might be TRBD1 (5 bases). V lost 10 bases and J 5 bases, leaving 15 bases between the germline ends. The germline gives CDR1 MNHEY, CDR2 SVGAGI. This CDR3 comprises 13 residues. The CDR3 DNA reads as TGTGCCACCACTTCCCAGGGTGATCAGCCCCAGCATTTT. Amino acid sequence: CATTSQGDQPQHF.

As concerns this clone: Additional DNA sequences in this sample encode the identical CDR3. The chain links TRBV30 to TRBJ1-2, with D possibly being TRBD1 (6 bases). Trimming left V 0 bases short and J 7 bases short, with 12 bases between. CDR3 length equals 13 residues. CDR1 is GTSNPN and CDR2 is SVGIG in the germline V gene (reference sequence). In nucleotides, the CDR3 is TGTGCCTGGAGTGTAGGGGGGGCTCGTGGCTACACCTTC. This codes for CAWSVGGARGYTF.

CDR3 coding DNA: TGTGCCAGCAGCCAGGATAAAACGTCTAACTATGGCTACACCTTC. It codes for CASSQDKTSNYGYTF. The chain carries TRBV7-9 and TRBJ1-2, with D uncertain. The CDR3 has 15 amino acids. Germline V gene sequence: CDR1 SEHNR, CDR2 FQNEAQ (reference sequence). With 5 bases removed from V and 0 bases from J, the gap between germline ends came to 13 bases.

This clone was picked up a small number of times. This rearrangement joins TRBV6-6 to TRBJ2-7; D possibly corresponds to TRBD2 (6 bases). Germline V CDR1 and CDR2: MNHNY, SVGAGI (reference sequence). Trimming pared 7 bases from V and 2 bases from J, leaving 12 bases between. The CDR3 extends over 13 amino acids. CDR3 DNA sequence: TGTGCCAGCACCGGGACTCAAGCCTACGAGCAGTACTTC. Translating gives CASTGTQAYEQYF.

J is TRBJ1-6 and V is TRBV28, with 7 bases fitting TRBD1. Germline CDR1 reads MDHEN; CDR2 reads SYDVKM. CDR3 length: 19 amino acids. With V trimmed by 4 bases and J by 0 bases, 12 bases remained unmatched. The CDR3 sequence is CASSSGQKYLSSYNSPLHF. The CDR3, as DNA: TGTGCCAGCAGTTCGGGACAGAAATACCTGAGCTCCTATAATTCACCCCTCCACTTT.

The chain links TRBV6-5 to TRBJ1-1; 7 bases map to TRBD1. Germline CDR1 MNHEY, CDR2 SVGAGI. This CDR3 has 14 amino acids. Trimming took 6 bases from V and 4 from J; bases not matched to a gene: 8. The CDR3 here is CASSPQRQGTEAFF. In DNA form, the CDR3 reads TGTGCCAGCAGCCCACAGAGACAGGGCACTGAAGCTTTCTTT.

This sequence joins TRBV13 and TRBJ2-7; D remains unclear. There are 13 residues in the CDR3. Deletions cut 0 bases from V and 3 bases from J, with 6 bases between. Germline-derived CDR1 and CDR2 are PRHDT and FYEKMQ (reference sequence). The CDR3 DNA sequence: TGTGCCAGCAGCTTAGGGCTCGGCTACGAGCAGTACTTC. Its protein product is CASSLGLGYEQYF. Looking up the rest from reference TRBV13 and TRBJ2-7 gives the full variable domain: AAGVIQSPRHLIKEKRETATLKCYPIPRHDTVYWYQQGPGQDPQFLISFYEKMQSDKGSIPDRFSAQQFSDYHSELNMSSLELGDSALYFCASSLGLGYEQYFGPGTRLTVT.